Below are 32 T cell receptor beta chains sequenced from a single sample in a study of T-cell memory formation after mild COVID-19. TCRdb ran MiXCR on the 5' RACE reads and lists one entry per CDR3 protein. The sample contains around 190,000 distinct CDR3 sequences, about a fifth of which appear only once. Sequencing was done on a sample of PBMCs or a T cell subset sorted from them (not recorded which). These receptor sequences come from a man between 18 and 35 years old who had mild COVID-19 (a few samples of this study predate the infection). Cell type and time point are not known.

The CDR3 is CASSQATSLEAFF. CDR3 DNA: TGTGCCAGCTCACAAGCGACCAGTCTTGAAGCTTTCTTT. V usage is TRBV18 and J usage is TRBJ1-1; D not certain. The CDR3 length is 13 residues. V shed 4 bases and J shed 7 bases, with 13 bases lying between them. The germline CDR1 and CDR2 sequences are KGHSH and LQKENI.

This clonotype was counted a few times. The chain recombines TRBV7-9 with TRBJ1-6; unclear D gene. Germline V gives CDR1 SEHNR, CDR2 FQNEAQ (reference sequence). V was clipped by 3 bases and J by 5 bases, with 8 bases between them. This CDR3 is 14 amino acids long. The chain's CDR3 is CASSLGRNNSPLHF. The CDR3, as DNA: TGTGCCAGCAGCTTGGGCCGGAATAATTCACCCCTCCACTTT.

This rearrangement joins TRBV30 to TRBJ2-3; no firm D call. The CDR3 runs 13 residues. Germline V CDR1 and CDR2: GTSNPN, SVGIG (reference sequence). V lost 1 base, J lost 6 bases, and 11 bases lay in between. The CDR3 loop reads CAWSAQLEDTQYF. The CDR3 bases are TGTGCCTGGAGTGCTCAACTCGAGGATACGCAGTATTTT.

The rearrangement links TRBV7-2 to TRBJ1-1; perhaps TRBD1 as D (6 bases). Germline CDR1 and CDR2: SGHTA and FQGNSA. The germline V and J ends were trimmed by 1 base and 11 bases, with 14 bases remaining between them. The CDR3 length is 13 residues. CDR3 sequence reads: CASSLVGGRRAFF. The CDR3, as DNA: TGTGCCAGCAGCTTAGTGGGGGGGCGACGCGCTTTCTTT.

This clonotype was counted between two and nine times. The chain employs TRBV7-9 and TRBJ2-7, with D uncertain. CDR1 is SEHNR, CDR2 FQNEAQ, per germline (reference sequence). The length of the CDR3 is 14 residues. V was shortened by 5 bases and J by 0 bases, with 11 bases between the two germline ends. The CDR3 DNA reads TGTGCCAGCAGCCAGACACTGAGCTCCTACGAGCAGTACTTC. Its protein is CASSQTLSSYEQYF.

The chain links TRBV5-1 to TRBJ1-1; 7 bases line up with TRBD1. Trimming cost V 0 bases and J 5 bases; bases outside gene matches: 10. Germline values: CDR1 SGHRS, CDR2 YFSETQ. There are 16 residues in the CDR3. CDR3 nucleotide sequence: TGCGCCAGCAGCTTGGCCGGGGCAGGGGGGGGTACTGAAGCTTTCTTT. It yields the protein CASSLAGAGGGTEAFF.

This clonotype was seen a few times. The chain recombines TRBV3-1 with TRBJ2-5; TRBD2 agrees at 8 bases. Germline V lookup: CDR1 LGHDT, CDR2 YNNKEL (reference sequence). Losses at the gene ends were 4 bases for V and 4 bases for J; bases not matched to a gene: 5. There are 14 residues in the CDR3. DNA for the CDR3: TGTGCCAGCAGCCTTCGGGAGGGAAGAGAGACCCAGTACTTC. Translation gives CASSLREGRETQYF.

The genes are TRBV28 and TRBJ2-1, with 7 bases identical to TRBD1. Germline V gives CDR1 MDHEN, CDR2 SYDVKM. This CDR3 comprises 14 residues. J lost 4 bases, V lost 5 bases, and 5 bases had no gene match. The CDR3, as DNA: TGTGCCAGCAGTCACGACAGGGCATACAATGAGCAGTTCTTC. Translation: CASSHDRAYNEQFF.

This clonotype was seen only a few times. The chain combines TRBV18 with TRBJ1-1; D may be TRBD1 (5 bases). V gave up 3 bases and J gave up 2 bases, with 13 bases separating them. The germline CDR1 and CDR2 sequences are KGHSH and LQKENI. The CDR3 totals 15 residues. The CDR3 loop is CASSPRPQGNTEAFF. The DNA for the CDR3 is TGTGCCAGCTCACCCCGACCCCAGGGTAACACTGAAGCTTTCTTT.

This clonotype was seen a few times. V and J are TRBV6-6 and TRBJ2-7, with 8 bases identical to TRBD1. Germline CDR1 reads MNHNY; CDR2 reads SVGAGI (reference sequence). This CDR3 has 14 residues. The trim removed 4 bases at V and 6 bases at J, leaving 8 bases unmatched. As DNA, the CDR3 is TGTGCCAGCAGTTTACTCGACAGGGGAGGCGAGCAGTACTTC. Translated, it gives CASSLLDRGGEQYF.

This clonotype showed up just a few times. This chain joins TRBV7-2 and TRBJ1-6; possible D gene TRBD1, 5 bases. Between the trimmed V and J ends, which lost 3 bases and 5 bases, there was a span of 11 bases. CDR1 SGHTA and CDR2 FQGNSA come from the germline V gene. This CDR3 has 15 amino acids. This CDR3 is CASSFRQLHNSPLHF. The CDR3 bases are TGTGCCAGCAGCTTTCGACAGTTGCATAATTCACCCCTCCACTTT. Drawing the rest from reference TRBV7-2 and TRBJ1-6, the complete variable domain is GAGVSQSPSNKVTEKGKDVELRCDPISGHTALYWYRQSLGQGLEFLIYFQGNSAPDKSGLPSDRFSAERTGGSVSTLTIQRTQQEDSAVYLCASSFRQLHNSPLHFGNGTRLTVT.

The V gene is TRBV5-6, the J gene TRBJ1-1; 9 bases are a match to TRBD1. The V gene's germline CDR1 is SGHDT and CDR2 YYEEEE. With 2 bases clipped from V and 2 bases from J, the junction kept 4 bases outside the gene matches. This CDR3 has 15 residues. CDR3 sequence: CASSFGDRANTEAFF. In DNA, the CDR3 is TGTGCCAGCAGCTTTGGGGACAGGGCCAACACTGAAGCTTTCTTT.

The J gene is TRBJ2-1, the V gene TRBV11-2, with 8 bases that match TRBD2. The CDR3 has 12 residues. Unmatched junction bases numbered 10, after V lost 6 bases and J lost 15 bases. Germline-derived CDR1 and CDR2 are SGHAT and FQNNGV. The CDR3 region has the DNA TGTGCCAGCAGGTCTATGGCGGGGGGCAGGTTCTTC. This sequence encodes CASRSMAGGRFF.

This clonotype was observed a single time. This chain joins TRBV4-3 and TRBJ2-1, with D tentatively TRBD1 (5 bases). Germline V CDR1 and CDR2: LGHNA, YSLEER. Trimming left V 0 bases short and J 7 bases short, with 10 bases between. This CDR3 comprises 14 residues. CDR3 protein: CASSQDEGVNEQFF. The CDR3 bases are TGCGCCAGCAGCCAAGATGAAGGGGTAAATGAGCAGTTCTTC.

This clonotype was observed a handful of times. The chain employs TRBV4-3 and TRBJ2-1, with a weak D call TRBD2 (5 bases). The V end lost 4 bases, the J end lost 3 bases, and 16 bases lay between the germline ends. Germline V gives CDR1 LGHNA, CDR2 YSLEER. The CDR3 runs 16 residues. The CDR3 DNA sequence: TGCGCCAGCAGCCCGGGAATCCTTAAAGTCTACAATGAGCAGTTCTTC. Protein: CASSPGILKVYNEQFF.

The chain joins TRBV5-1 to TRBJ2-2, with D tentatively TRBD1 (5 bases). V lost 4 bases, J lost 0 bases, and 7 bases lay in between. The CDR3 loop spans 14 amino acids. CDR1 SGHRS and CDR2 YFSETQ come from the germline V gene. The CDR3 DNA sequence: TGCGCCAGCAGCCAGGACACGAACACCGGGGAGCTGTTTTTT. It is translated as CASSQDTNTGELFF.

V and J are TRBV20-1 and TRBJ1-2, with D perhaps matching TRBD1 (6 bases). CDR3 length equals 13 residues. Trimming took 3 bases from V and 8 from J, leaving 16 bases between them. Germline CDR1 reads DFQATT; CDR2 reads SNEGSKA (reference sequence). CDR3 protein: CSARVQGVQGYTF. CDR3 coding DNA: TGCAGTGCTAGGGTACAGGGCGTTCAAGGCTACACCTTC.

This clonotype was recorded a few times. The chain links TRBV30 to TRBJ1-1; a weak D match, TRBD1 (5 bases). CDR1 and CDR2 (germline): GTSNPN, SVGIG (reference sequence). V gave up 7 bases and J gave up 6 bases, with 12 bases separating them. The CDR3 runs 11 residues. This CDR3 is CALQGYAEAFF. DNA of the CDR3: TGTGCCTTGCAGGGTTACGCTGAAGCTTTCTTT. Combining the CDR3 with reference TRBV30 and TRBJ1-1 gives the whole variable domain SQTIHQWPATLVQPVGSPLSLECTVEGTSNPNLYWYRQAAGRGLQLLFYSVGIGQISSEVPQNLSASRPQDRQFILSSKKLLLSDSGFYLCALQGYAEAFFGQGTRLTVV.

In the case of this clonotype: Germline and junction disagree at one end, which may indicate a read error. This chain joins TRBV6-1 and TRBJ1-4; D perhaps matches TRBD1 (5 bases). CDR1 and CDR2 from the germline V gene are MNHNS and SASEGT. The CDR3 runs to 11 residues. For the CDR3, the DNA is TGTGCCAGCAGTGAAGGCGACCCGGGGGTTTTT. Protein product: CASSEGDPGVF.

This clonotype was seen a few times. The chain joins TRBV9 to TRBJ2-2, with 7 bases matching TRBD1. The ends lost 1 base at V and 4 bases at J; junction bases unmatched: 4. The CDR3 has 15 residues. Germline values: CDR1 SGDLS, CDR2 YYNGEE. The chain's CDR3 is CASSVQTGITGELFF. In DNA form, the CDR3 reads TGTGCCAGCAGCGTACAGACAGGGATCACCGGGGAGCTGTTTTTT.

The rearrangement links TRBV14 to TRBJ2-7; no definite D call. CDR1 is SGHDN and CDR2 is FVKESK in the germline V gene. V lost 3 bases and J lost 0, with 3 bases in between. The CDR3 is 12 residues long. As DNA, the CDR3 is TGTGCCAGCAGCCATAGCTCCTACGAGCAGTACGTC. Translated, it gives CASSHSSYEQYV.

This clonotype was observed a few times. The CDR3 DNA sequence: TGCGCCAGCAGCGAGGACAACACAGATACGCAGTATTTT. It is translated as CASSEDNTDTQYF. The chain uses TRBV5-1 and TRBJ2-3, with D possibly being TRBD1 (5 bases). V lost 4 bases and J lost 2, with 8 bases in between. Germline CDR1 reads SGHRS; CDR2 reads YFSETQ. The length of the CDR3 is 13 residues.

The chain has TRBV5-1 and TRBJ2-5; D is possibly TRBD1 (6 bases). V was pared by 4 bases and J by 5 bases, with 12 bases between. CDR3 length: 13 amino acids. Germline values: CDR1 SGHRS, CDR2 YFSETQ. This chain's CDR3 is CASSLDSLETQYF. The CDR3 nucleotides are TGCGCCAGCAGCCTGGACAGCCTGGAGACCCAGTACTTC. Based on the CDR3 plus reference TRBV5-1 and TRBJ2-5, the full variable domain is KAGVTQTPRYLIKTRGQQVTLSCSPISGHRSVSWYQQTPGQGLQFLFEYFSETQRNKGNFPGRFSGRQFSNSRSEMNVSTLELGDSALYLCASSLDSLETQYFGPGTRLLVL.

This clonotype has a count of ten or more. The germline gene is not matched at one end of the junction; a read error may be the cause. V is TRBV7-7 and J is TRBJ1-1; 9 bases align to TRBD1. The CDR3 length is 18 residues. Germline V lookup: CDR1 SSHAT, CDR2 FNYEAQ (reference sequence). Here the CDR3 DNA reads TGTGCTAGCAGATGGGACAGGGAGGGGAGCGGGATGAACACTGAAGCTTTCTTT. It translates to CASRWDREGSGMNTEAFF.

In its sample, this clonotype was seen a few times. The J gene is TRBJ1-2, the V gene TRBV7-9; D unclear. CDR3 length: 14 residues. The V gene lost 5 bases and the J gene lost 0 bases, with 10 bases spanning the gap. Germline-derived CDR1 and CDR2 are SEHNR and FQNEAQ (reference sequence). The CDR3 sequence: CASSTPTSNYGYTF. The CDR3, as DNA: TGTGCCAGCAGCACCCCGACCTCTAACTATGGCTACACCTTC. Variable domain in full (rest from reference TRBV7-9 and TRBJ1-2): DTGVSQNPRHKITKRGQNVTFRCDPISEHNRLYWYRQTLGQGPEFLTYFQNEAQLEKSRLLSDRFSAERPKGSFSTLEIQRTEQGDSAMYLCASSTPTSNYGYTFGSGTRLTVV.

This clonotype has only a few counts. The genes are TRBV27 and TRBJ1-1, with no clear D. CDR1 MNHEY and CDR2 SMNVEV come from the germline V gene (reference sequence). This CDR3 region has 14 residues. V lost 5 bases and J lost 11, with 21 bases in between. The CDR3 DNA follows: TGTGCCAGCAGTCGAGGGCTACCCGATTACCTGGCTTTCTTT. This translates into CASSRGLPDYLAFF.

The rearrangement joins TRBV7-2 to TRBJ1-1; D is ambiguous. V was trimmed by 2 bases and J by 1 base, leaving 8 bases between them. From germline, CDR1 is SGHTA and CDR2 FQGNSA. CDR3 length equals 14 residues. CDR3 residues: CASSLRRTNTEAFF. CDR3 DNA sequence: TGTGCCAGCAGCTTACGACGGACGAACACTGAAGCTTTCTTT. Filled out from reference TRBV7-2 and TRBJ1-1, the complete variable domain reads GAGVSQSPSNKVTEKGKDVELRCDPISGHTALYWYRQSLGQGLEFLIYFQGNSAPDKSGLPSDRFSAERTGGSVSTLTIQRTQQEDSAVYLCASSLRRTNTEAFFGQGTRLTVV.

The chain combines TRBV7-2 with TRBJ1-1; D unclear. Trimming stripped 5 bases from V and 0 bases from J, with 13 bases between. The germline V gene has CDR1 SGHTA and CDR2 FQGNSA. This CDR3 spans 15 amino acids. The CDR3 region has the DNA TGTGCCAGCAGCGGCAGGTTTGGCATGAACACTGAAGCTTTCTTT. It translates to CASSGRFGMNTEAFF.

This clonotype was counted only a few times. This sequence joins TRBV4-1 and TRBJ1-4, with D unresolved. Germline V lookup: CDR1 MGHRA, CDR2 YSYEKL. The CDR3 runs to 19 residues. V was clipped by 0 bases and J by 0 bases, with 17 bases between them. CDR3 sequence (DNA): TGCGCCAGCAGCCAAGATCCACACAGTGGGGTACCAACTAATGAAAAACTGTTTTTT. It is translated as CASSQDPHSGVPTNEKLFF.

This clonotype was counted a few times. The chain recombines TRBV5-1 with TRBJ1-1; 8 bases are a match to TRBD1. CDR1 is SGHRS and CDR2 is YFSETQ in the germline V gene. This CDR3 is built from 15 residues. Unmatched junction bases numbered 5, after V lost 0 bases and J lost 4 bases. The CDR3 loop is CASSLGTGRVTEAFF. CDR3 nucleotide sequence: TGCGCCAGCAGCTTGGGGACAGGGAGAGTCACTGAAGCTTTCTTT. The full variable domain, in which reference TRBV5-1 and TRBJ1-1 provide the parts outside the CDR3, is KAGVTQTPRYLIKTRGQQVTLSCSPISGHRSVSWYQQTPGQGLQFLFEYFSETQRNKGNFPGRFSGRQFSNSRSEMNVSTLELGDSALYLCASSLGTGRVTEAFFGQGTRLTVV.

This sequence joins TRBV4-1 and TRBJ2-1, with 11 bases identical to TRBD2. From germline, CDR1 is MGHRA and CDR2 YSYEKL. CDR3 length: 18 residues. V gave up 4 bases and J gave up 0 bases; unmatched junction bases: 8. DNA of the CDR3: TGCGCCAGCAGCCTGCGACTAGCGGGGCCGTTCTCCTACAATGAGCAGTTCTTC. Translated: CASSLRLAGPFSYNEQFF.

The genes are TRBV2 and TRBJ2-3, with D possibly TRBD2 on 5 matching bases. Germline V gives CDR1 SNHLY, CDR2 FYNNEI. V was shortened by 4 bases and J by 2 bases, with 7 bases between the two germline ends. The CDR3 loop spans 13 amino acids. The CDR3 DNA reads TGTGCCAGCAGTGGGGAGAACACAGATACGCAGTATTTT. Protein: CASSGENTDTQYF.